A selection of T cell receptor beta chains follows, all from one sample in a study of T cell responses to AZD1222 COVID-19 vaccine. Clones were read by immunoSEQ multiplex PCR, and TCRdb kept only the in-frame ones, dropping some. The repertoire includes about 190,000 clones, more than 90% of them detected once, and 3.6% sits in the top ten. The material was peripheral blood, obtained 28 days after the second dose of the MenACWY control vaccine. These receptors came from an adult who received the MenACWY meningococcal vaccine as a control. The conserved cysteine and the conserved F or W are not part of the CDR3 here. Fields, in order: CDR3 length, clone size, V gene, D gene, CDR3 protein. The D gene is left open where the match is weak. Clone sizes are given selectively: once, few, many, or a class where the clone is expanded.

12 . TRBV18 TRBD1 ASSPTGGGNEQF
15 . TRBV15 TRBD2 ATSRDQTPGLAGYQF
13 . TRBV30 TRBD1 AWSVRTGANTEAF
9 . TRBV6-5 . ASRGYNEQF
14 . TRBV7-7 . ASSSGPTANTGELF
12 . TRBV2 . ASSDGAGANVLT
11 . TRBV5-8 . ASSLMSSYEQY
12 . TRBV7-2 TRBD1 ASSSGQGGSPLH
11 . TRBV28 . ASRASGTYGYT
11 . TRBV10-3 TRBD1 AVRVQGAGELF
12 . TRBV11-3 . ASSRLADQETQY
13 few TRBV19 . ASSIDQGHNYGYT
9 . TRBV19 . ASMGDTEAF
15 . TRBV5-1 TRBD2 ASRGSSGRALYNEQF
15 . TRBV9 . ASSARLATHNTGELF
13 . TRBV15 TRBD1 ATSRDGTGSSPLH
14 once TRBV19 TRBD1 ASTRDRGGGNTEAF
12 . TRBV28 . ASSSGGAGVEQY
12 . TRBV6-5 . ASRQDRGRDTQY
15 . TRBV27 TRBD2 ASRGDHSGRATYEQY
12 . TRBV7-6 . ASSPVGRGYGYT
13 . TRBV18 TRBD1 ASSPRDRVGNIQY
11 . TRBV6-2/TRBV6-3 . ASSPGGSTEAF
12 . TRBV6-5 TRBD2 ASRQLRLAGELF
12 . TRBV4-2 . ASSQDIRREPLH
10 . TRBV5-1 . ASSLDGQPQH
12 . TRBV5-1 . ASRLDLWNTEAF
14 . TRBV7-2 TRBD1 ASSPTDRGSASPLH
12 once TRBV6-5 TRBD2 ASRASGAPGEQY
11 . TRBV7-3 . ASSRSKLGTQY
12 . TRBV10-2 . ASSESSGSQPQH
15 . TRBV28 . ASSFSSRGEANYGYT
15 . TRBV13 TRBD2 ASSPTQREASSYEQY
11 . TRBV27 TRBD1 ASMTGTGDGYT
14 . TRBV19 . ASSHPGGPKGEKLF
13 . TRBV6-2/TRBV6-3 . ASSFVPAGLETQY
13 . TRBV19 . ASRKTGVDTGELF
14 . TRBV18 TRBD1 ASSPARTGGGEPQH
12 . TRBV12-5 . ASGLPQEGTEAF
13 . TRBV10-3 . AISNHRSSYNEQF
11 once TRBV30 . AWSKTERAGGN
11 . TRBV7-3 . ASSLKFPGEQY
15 . TRBV27 TRBD1 ASSFYTRQGAGAPLH